This is a list of T cell receptor beta chains from one sample in a study of shared clonotypes between healthy human individuals. Sequencing was performed with immunoSEQ multiplex PCR; in TCRdb, only in-frame clones are kept and a portion is missing. The table records about 2.4 million clones, about 92% of them present only once. The sample taken for sequencing was naive CD4+ T cells sorted from blood. All receptors come from a man aged 18 to 30 in good health. CDR3s include the opening cysteine and the closing phenylalanine or tryptophan. D genes are given only for firm matches. Where a row states a size, it is once, few, many or the class of an expanded clone; other rows omit it.

d_call clone_size j_call v_call cdr3_length cdr3_aa cdr3_nt
TRBD2 . TRBJ2-1 TRBV18 16 CASSPIPRTSGNEQFF TGTGCCAGCTCGCCTATACCTCGGACTAGCGGGAATGAGCAGTTCTTC
. . TRBJ2-2 TRBV29-1 13 CSARQENTGELFF TGCAGCGCCCGACAGGAGAACACCGGGGAGCTGTTTTTT
. . TRBJ2-7 TRBV11-2 14 CASSRAGGSYEQYF TGTGCCAGCAGCCGGGCCGGCGGCTCCTACGAGCAGTACTTC
. . TRBJ1-1 TRBV7-3 14 CASSLSGQGGRAFF TGTGCCAGCAGCTTAAGTGGCCAGGGTGGCAGAGCTTTCTTT
. . TRBJ2-3 TRBV5-1 13 CASSRDNTDTQYF TGCGCCAGCAGCCGGGACAACACAGATACGCAGTATTTT
. . TRBJ1-5 TRBV28 14 CASASPGDNQPQHF TGTGCCAGCGCCTCTCCTGGGGACAATCAGCCCCAGCATTTT
TRBD1 . TRBJ1-2 TRBV2 15 CASSGQGPLNYGYTF TGTGCCAGCAGTGGACAGGGGCCCCTTAACTATGGCTACACCTTC
. . TRBJ2-3 TRBV7-2 15 CASSSGQRSKDTQYF TGTGCCAGCAGCTCCGGGCAGCGGTCCAAAGATACGCAGTATTTT
. . TRBJ2-3 TRBV5-1 16 CASSLDGPGDTDTQYF TGCGCCAGCAGCTTGGATGGCCCCGGCGACACAGATACGCAGTATTTT
TRBD2 . TRBJ2-2 TRBV5-4 15 CASSLAGVGTGELFF TGTGCCAGCAGCTTAGCGGGAGTAGGGACCGGGGAGCTGTTTTTT
TRBD1 . TRBJ1-5 TRBV6-1 18 CASSEARDRANSNQPQHF TGTGCCAGCAGTGAGGCCCGGGACAGGGCAAATAGCAATCAGCCCCAGCATTTT
. . TRBJ1-5 TRBV19 15 CASTKQGLSNQPQHF TGTGCCAGTACGAAACAGGGTCTTAGCAATCAGCCCCAGCATTTT
TRBD1 few TRBJ1-1 TRBV30 16 CAWSVGQPGRRTEAFF TGTGCCTGGAGTGTGGGACAGCCGGGAAGGCGGACTGAAGCTTTCTTT
TRBD2 once TRBJ2-1 TRBV4-3 18 CASSPLAGGPSSYNEQFF TGCGCCAGCAGCCCGCTAGCGGGAGGCCCCAGCTCCTACAATGAGCAGTTCTTC
. . TRBJ2-1 TRBV10-1 11 CASGQGNEQFF TGCGCCAGCGGGCAGGGGAATGAGCAGTTCTTC
. . TRBJ1-3 TRBV14 14 CASSPGTSGNTIYF TGTGCCAGCAGCCCGGGGACCTCTGGAAACACCATATATTTT
. once TRBJ2-1 TRBV28 16 CASSRLGGRSYNEQFF TGTGCCAGCAGTCGCCTCGGGGGCCGCTCCTACAATGAGCAGTTCTTC
TRBD2 . TRBJ2-5 TRBV30 13 CAWVAGSQETQYF TGTGCCTGGGTAGCGGGGTCTCAAGAGACCCAGTACTTC
. . TRBJ1-2 TRBV5-1 14 CASSRDSDHYGYTF TGCGCCAGCAGCCGGGACTCGGACCACTATGGCTACACCTTC
TRBD1 . TRBJ1-4 TRBV7-2 13 CASNIPGQAKLFF TGTGCCAGCAACATTCCGGGACAGGCGAAACTGTTTTTT
TRBD1 . TRBJ1-4 TRBV5-1 18 CASSFTGAGFSANEKLFF TGCGCCAGCAGCTTCACAGGGGCTGGGTTTTCAGCTAATGAAAAACTGTTTTTT
. . TRBJ1-2 TRBV19 13 CASSLRTVSGYTF TGTGCCAGTAGTCTACGGACAGTGTCTGGCTACACCTTC
. . TRBJ1-6 TRBV5-1 16 CASSLETVSYNSPLHF TGCGCCAGCAGCTTGGAAACGGTCTCCTATAATTCACCCCTCCACTTT
. . TRBJ2-3 TRBV19 15 CASSIGLAYTDTQYF TGTGCCAGTAGTATAGGCCTAGCCTACACAGATACGCAGTATTTT
. . TRBJ1-6 TRBV6-6 11 CASSSGGSLHF TGTGCCAGCAGTTCGGGGGGGTCCCTCCACTTT
TRBD2 once TRBJ2-3 TRBV7-2 16 CASSLGLAGGKDTQYF TGTGCCAGCAGCTTAGGACTAGCGGGAGGTAAAGATACGCAGTATTTT
TRBD1 . TRBJ2-5 TRBV5-5 14 CASSAGQAQETQYF TGTGCCAGCAGCGCCGGACAGGCCCAAGAGACCCAGTACTTC
TRBD2 . TRBJ2-5 TRBV28 17 CASSFGSLAGGRNAQYF TGTGCCAGCAGTTTTGGATCACTAGCGGGGGGACGCAACGCCCAGTACTTC
. . TRBJ2-2 TRBV6-5 15 CASSYSPLNTGELFF TGTGCCAGCAGTTACTCTCCTCTGAACACCGGGGAGCTGTTTTTT
. . TRBJ2-3 TRBV11-3 14 CASSLDPSTDTQYF TGTGCCAGCAGCTTAGATCCTAGCACAGATACGCAGTATTTT
. . TRBJ1-6 TRBV7-2 13 CASSQLYSSPLHF TGTGCCAGCAGCCAATTATACTCCTCACCCCTCCACTTT
TRBD2 . TRBJ2-1 TRBV6-1 15 CASSEVAGGWNEQFF TGTGCCAGCAGTGAAGTCGCGGGGGGATGGAATGAGCAGTTCTTC
. . TRBJ2-7 TRBV25-1 13 CASSEYSPYEQYF TGTGCCAGCAGTGAATATAGCCCTTACGAGCAGTACTTC
TRBD1 . TRBJ1-1 TRBV6-6 16 CASTLGGLGGNTEAFF TGTGCCAGCACCCTAGGTGGCCTAGGGGGCAACACTGAAGCTTTCTTT
. . TRBJ1-5 TRBV18 15 CASSPPSGADQPQHF TGTGCCAGCTCACCACCCTCAGGGGCCGATCAGCCCCAGCATTTT
TRBD2 . TRBJ2-5 TRBV11-2 17 CASSLGGSGGTQETQYF TGTGCCAGCAGCTTAGGAGGTAGCGGGGGGACCCAAGAGACCCAGTACTTC
. . TRBJ2-3 TRBV9 14 CASNRELGTDTQYF TGTGCCAGCAATAGGGAGTTGGGCACAGATACGCAGTATTTT